Given below is one T cell receptor (beta chain) in context. The target antigen is unknown. The data stem from a study of Ad26.COV2.S vaccination and SARS-CoV-2 variants. Study summary: The vaccine Ad26.COV2.S was put into the muscle once, or twice with 56 days between.

Described treatment: around 19 received Ad26.COV2.S at low or high dose, single or two shots; 5 received placebo; per-sample allocation not given. Each sample was drawn 63 days after the first injection (of vaccine or placebo). The vaccine delivered Wuhan-strain SARS-CoV-2 spike through an Ad26 vector. CDR1 LGHNA and CDR2 YSLEER come from the germline V gene. The CDR3 loop spans 16 amino acids. V was pared by 1 base and J by 5 bases, with 14 bases between. Sequenced by immunoSEQ multiplex PCR; TCRdb stores in-frame clones only, minus some. The profile shows 350,000 to 500,000 clones, around 90% of them singletons. Study-wide points: People given the vaccine had a wider spike-specific TCR breadth than placebo recipients did.

The source of this sequence is a person aged 18-65 years who received the Ad26.COV2.S COVID-19 vaccine or a placebo. The gene calls are TRBV4-3 and TRBJ2-2, with D tentatively TRBD1 or TRBD2 (7 bases each). The starting material was peripheral blood, obtained in a trial of Ad26.COV2.S vaccine versus placebo. This CDR3 reads CASSQAARGGTGELFF. Here the CDR3 DNA reads TGCGCCAGCAGCCAAGCTGCCAGGGGGGGTACCGGGGAGCTGTTTTTT.